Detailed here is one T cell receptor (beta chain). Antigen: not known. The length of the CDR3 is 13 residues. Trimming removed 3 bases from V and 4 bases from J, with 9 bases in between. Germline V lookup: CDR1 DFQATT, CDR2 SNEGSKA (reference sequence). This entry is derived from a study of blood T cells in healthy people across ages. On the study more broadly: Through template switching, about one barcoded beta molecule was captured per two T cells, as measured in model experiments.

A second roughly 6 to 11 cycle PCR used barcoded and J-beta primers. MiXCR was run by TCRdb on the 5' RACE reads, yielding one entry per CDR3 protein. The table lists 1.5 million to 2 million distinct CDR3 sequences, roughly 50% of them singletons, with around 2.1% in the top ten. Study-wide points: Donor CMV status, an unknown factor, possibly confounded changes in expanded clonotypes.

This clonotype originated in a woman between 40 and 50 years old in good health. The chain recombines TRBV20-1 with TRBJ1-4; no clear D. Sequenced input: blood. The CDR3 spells CSASRQDNEKLFF. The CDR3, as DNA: TGCAGTGCTAGTCGGCAGGATAATGAAAAACTGTTTTTT.